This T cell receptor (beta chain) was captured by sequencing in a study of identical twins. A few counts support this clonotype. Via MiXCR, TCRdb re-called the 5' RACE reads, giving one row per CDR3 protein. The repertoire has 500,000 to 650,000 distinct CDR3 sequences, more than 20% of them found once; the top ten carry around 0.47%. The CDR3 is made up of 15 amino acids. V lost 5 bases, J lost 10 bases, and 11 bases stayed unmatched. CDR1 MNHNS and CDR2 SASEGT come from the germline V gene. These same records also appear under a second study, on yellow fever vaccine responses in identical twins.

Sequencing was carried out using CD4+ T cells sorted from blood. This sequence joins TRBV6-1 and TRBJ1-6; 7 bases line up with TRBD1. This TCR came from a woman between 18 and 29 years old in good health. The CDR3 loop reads CASSTNGQVYSPLHF. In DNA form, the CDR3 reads TGTGCCAGCAGTACCAACGGACAGGTTTACTCACCCCTCCACTTT.